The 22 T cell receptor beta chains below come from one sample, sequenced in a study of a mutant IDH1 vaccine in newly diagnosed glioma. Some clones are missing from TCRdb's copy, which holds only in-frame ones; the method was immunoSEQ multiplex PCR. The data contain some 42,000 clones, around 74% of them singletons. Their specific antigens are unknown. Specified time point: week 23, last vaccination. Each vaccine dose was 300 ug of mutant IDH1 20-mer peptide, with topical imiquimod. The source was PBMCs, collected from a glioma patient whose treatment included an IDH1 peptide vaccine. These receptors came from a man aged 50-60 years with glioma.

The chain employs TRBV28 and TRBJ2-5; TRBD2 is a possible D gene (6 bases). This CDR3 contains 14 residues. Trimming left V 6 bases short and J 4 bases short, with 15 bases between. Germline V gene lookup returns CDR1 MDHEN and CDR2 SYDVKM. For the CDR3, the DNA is TGTGCCAGCAGCCCCTCTGACGGGGGAGAGACCCAGTACTTC. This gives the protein CASSPSDGGETQYF.

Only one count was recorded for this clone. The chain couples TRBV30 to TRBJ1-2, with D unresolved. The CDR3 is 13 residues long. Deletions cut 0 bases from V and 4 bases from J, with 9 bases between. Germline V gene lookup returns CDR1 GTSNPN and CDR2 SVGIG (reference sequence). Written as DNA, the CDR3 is TGTGCCTGGAGTGTATCGACGGGCTATGGCTACACCTTC. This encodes CAWSVSTGYGYTF.

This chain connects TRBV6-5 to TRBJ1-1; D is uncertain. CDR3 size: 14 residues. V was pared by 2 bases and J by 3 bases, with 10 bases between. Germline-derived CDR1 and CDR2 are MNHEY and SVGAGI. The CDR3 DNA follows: TGTGCCAGCAGTTACAATCTAGAGGACACTGAAGCTTTCTTT. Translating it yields CASSYNLEDTEAFF.

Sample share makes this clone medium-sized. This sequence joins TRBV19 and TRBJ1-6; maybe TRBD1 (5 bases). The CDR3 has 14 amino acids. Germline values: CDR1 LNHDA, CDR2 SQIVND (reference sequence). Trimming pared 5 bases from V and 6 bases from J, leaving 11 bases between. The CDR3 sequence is CASSWGQGNSPLHF. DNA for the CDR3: TGTGCCAGTAGTTGGGGTCAGGGTAATTCACCCCTCCACTTT.

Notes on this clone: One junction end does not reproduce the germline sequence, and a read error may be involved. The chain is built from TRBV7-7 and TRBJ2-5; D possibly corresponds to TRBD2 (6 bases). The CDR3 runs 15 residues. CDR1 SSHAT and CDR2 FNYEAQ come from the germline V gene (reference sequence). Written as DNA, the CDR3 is TGTGCTAGCAGCCGCGACGGCCGGGGGCAAGAGACCCAGTACTTC. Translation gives CASSRDGRGQETQYF.

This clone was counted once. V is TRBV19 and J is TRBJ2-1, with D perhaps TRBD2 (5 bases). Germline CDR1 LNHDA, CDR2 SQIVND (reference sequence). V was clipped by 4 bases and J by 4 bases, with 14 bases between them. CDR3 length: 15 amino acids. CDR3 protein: CASSSGLLRYNEQFF. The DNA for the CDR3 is TGTGCCAGTAGTAGCGGACTGCTAAGATACAATGAGCAGTTCTTC.

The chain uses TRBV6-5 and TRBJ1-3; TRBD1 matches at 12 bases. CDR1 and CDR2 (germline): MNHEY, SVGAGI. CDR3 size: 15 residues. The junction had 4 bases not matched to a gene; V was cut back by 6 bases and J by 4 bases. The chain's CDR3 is CASSPGTGGGNTIYF. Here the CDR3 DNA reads TGTGCCAGCAGCCCCGGGACAGGGGGCGGAAACACCATATATTTT.

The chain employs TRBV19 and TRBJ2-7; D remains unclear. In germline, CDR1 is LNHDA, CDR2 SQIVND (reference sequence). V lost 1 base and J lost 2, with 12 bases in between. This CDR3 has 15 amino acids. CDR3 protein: CASSIALAGPYEQYF. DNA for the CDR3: TGTGCCAGTAGTATAGCCCTGGCAGGTCCCTACGAGCAGTACTTC.

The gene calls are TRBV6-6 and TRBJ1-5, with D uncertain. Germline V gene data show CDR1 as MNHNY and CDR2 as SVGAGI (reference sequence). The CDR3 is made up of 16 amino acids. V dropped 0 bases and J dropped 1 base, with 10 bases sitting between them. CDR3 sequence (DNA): TGTGCCAGCAGTTACTCGAAAACAACCAGCAATCAGCCCCAGCATTTT. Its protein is CASSYSKTTSNQPQHF.

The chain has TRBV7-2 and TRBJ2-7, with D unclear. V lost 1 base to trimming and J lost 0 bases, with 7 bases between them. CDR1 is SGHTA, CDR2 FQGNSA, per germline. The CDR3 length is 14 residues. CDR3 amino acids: CASSLGPSSYEQYF. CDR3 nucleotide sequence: TGTGCCAGCAGCTTAGGTCCGTCCTCCTACGAGCAGTACTTC. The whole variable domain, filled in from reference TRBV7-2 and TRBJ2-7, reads GAGVSQSPSNKVTEKGKDVELRCDPISGHTALYWYRQSLGQGLEFLIYFQGNSAPDKSGLPSDRFSAERTGGSVSTLTIQRTQQEDSAVYLCASSLGPSSYEQYFGPGTRLTVT.

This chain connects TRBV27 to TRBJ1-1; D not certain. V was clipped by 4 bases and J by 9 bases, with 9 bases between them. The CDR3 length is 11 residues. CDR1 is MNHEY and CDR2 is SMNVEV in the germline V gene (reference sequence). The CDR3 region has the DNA TGTGCCAGCAGTTCAACATCCCAAGCTTTCTTT. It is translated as CASSSTSQAFF.

In nucleotides, the CDR3 is TGTGCCAGTAGAGATCCCGGGACTAGCGGCCCCCTGGGCGAGCAGTACTTC. Translated, it gives CASRDPGTSGPLGEQYF. The rearrangement joins TRBV19 to TRBJ2-7; 11 bases are a match to TRBD2. Germline CDR1 is LNHDA and CDR2 is SQIVND (reference sequence). The CDR3 length is 17 residues. V lost 6 bases and J lost 6; bases outside the gene matches: 16. Full variable domain (missing parts from reference TRBV19 and TRBJ2-7): DGGITQSPKYLFRKEGQNVTLSCEQNLNHDAMYWYRQDPGQGLRLIYYSQIVNDFQKGDIAEGYSVSREKKESFPLTVTSAQKNPTAFYLCASRDPGTSGPLGEQYFGPGTRLTVT.

DNA for the CDR3: TGTGCCAGCAGCTTAGGACAGGGGGATGACTATGGCTACACCTTC. This translates into CASSLGQGDDYGYTF. The genes are TRBV7-9 and TRBJ1-2; 9 positions match TRBD1. The CDR3 loop spans 15 amino acids. The germline gives CDR1 SEHNR, CDR2 FQNEAQ (reference sequence). Trimming took 1 base from V and 3 from J; bases not matched to a gene: 3.

CDR3 amino acids: CASRRLYEQYF. CDR3 sequence (DNA): TGTGCCAGCAGGAGACTTTACGAGCAGTACTTC. The chain couples TRBV21-1 to TRBJ2-7; the table gives TRBD2 as D, unverified against the DNA. TRBV21-1 is noted as a pseudogene. This CDR3 region has 11 residues.

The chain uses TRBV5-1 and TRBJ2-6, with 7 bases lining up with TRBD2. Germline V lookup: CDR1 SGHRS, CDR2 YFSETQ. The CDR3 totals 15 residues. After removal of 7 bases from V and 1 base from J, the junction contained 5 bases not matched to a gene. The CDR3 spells CASFPGGSGANVLTF. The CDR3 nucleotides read TGCGCCAGCTTCCCGGGAGGATCTGGGGCCAACGTCCTGACTTTC.

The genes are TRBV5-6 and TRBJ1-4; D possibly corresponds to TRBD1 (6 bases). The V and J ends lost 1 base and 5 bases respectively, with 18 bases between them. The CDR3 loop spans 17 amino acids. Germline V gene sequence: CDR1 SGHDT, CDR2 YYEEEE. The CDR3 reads CASSLLAGEGKNEKLFF. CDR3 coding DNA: TGTGCCAGCAGCTTGTTGGCAGGGGAGGGAAAAAATGAAAAACTGTTTTTT. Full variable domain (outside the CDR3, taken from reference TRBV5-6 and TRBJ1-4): DAGVTQSPTHLIKTRGQQVTLRCSPKSGHDTVSWYQQALGQGPQFIFQYYEEEERQRGNFPDRFSGHQFPNYSSELNVNALLLGDSALYLCASSLLAGEGKNEKLFFGSGTQLSVL.

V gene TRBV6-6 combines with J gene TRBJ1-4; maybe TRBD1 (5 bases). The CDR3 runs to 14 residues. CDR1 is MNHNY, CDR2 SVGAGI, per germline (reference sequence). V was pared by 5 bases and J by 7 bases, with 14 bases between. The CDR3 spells CASSQPTGGEKLFF. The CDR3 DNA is TGTGCCAGCAGTCAGCCGACCGGGGGTGAAAAACTGTTTTTT.

CDR3 coding DNA: TGTGCCAGCAGCTTAGAACGGCACAACTCTGGAAACACCATATATTTT. Translating it yields CASSLERHNSGNTIYF. This chain connects TRBV7-9 to TRBJ1-3; D gene uncertain. Trimming stripped 1 base from V and 0 bases from J, with 10 bases between. From germline, CDR1 is SEHNR and CDR2 FQNEAQ (reference sequence). The CDR3 totals 16 residues.

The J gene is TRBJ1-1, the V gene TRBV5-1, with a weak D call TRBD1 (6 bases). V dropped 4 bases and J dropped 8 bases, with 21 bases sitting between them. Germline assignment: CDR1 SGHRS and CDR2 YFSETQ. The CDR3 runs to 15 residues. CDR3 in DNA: TGCGCCAGCAGCCGTAGACAGGCTCGTTCCGAAGAAGCTTTCTTT. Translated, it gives CASSRRQARSEEAFF.

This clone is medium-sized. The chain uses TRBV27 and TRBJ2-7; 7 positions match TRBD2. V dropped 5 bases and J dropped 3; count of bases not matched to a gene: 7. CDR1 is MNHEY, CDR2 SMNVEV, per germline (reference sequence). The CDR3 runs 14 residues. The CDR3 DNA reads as TGTGCCAGCAGTCGAAATGGGGGGGGCTACGAGCAGTACTTC. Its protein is CASSRNGGGYEQYF.

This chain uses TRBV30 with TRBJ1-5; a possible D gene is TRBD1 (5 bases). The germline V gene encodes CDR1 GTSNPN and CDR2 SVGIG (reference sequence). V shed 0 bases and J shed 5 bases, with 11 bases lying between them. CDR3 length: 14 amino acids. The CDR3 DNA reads TGTGCCTGGAGTGTAATGCAGGGAGATCAGCCCCAGCATTTT. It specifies CAWSVMQGDQPQHF.

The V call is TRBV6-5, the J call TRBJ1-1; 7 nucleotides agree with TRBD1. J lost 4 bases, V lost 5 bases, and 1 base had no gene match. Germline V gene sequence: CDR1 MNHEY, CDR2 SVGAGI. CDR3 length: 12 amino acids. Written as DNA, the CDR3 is TGTGCCAGCAGTACAGGGGTCACTGAAGCTTTCTTT. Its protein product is CASSTGVTEAFF.